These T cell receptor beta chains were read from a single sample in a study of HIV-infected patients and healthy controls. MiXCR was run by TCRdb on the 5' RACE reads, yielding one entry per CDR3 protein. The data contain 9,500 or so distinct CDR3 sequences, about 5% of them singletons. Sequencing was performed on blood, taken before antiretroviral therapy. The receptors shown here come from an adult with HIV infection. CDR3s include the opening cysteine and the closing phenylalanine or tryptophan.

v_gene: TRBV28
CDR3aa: CASSLGQGINEQYF

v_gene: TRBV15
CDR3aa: CATSRSGGNNQPQHF

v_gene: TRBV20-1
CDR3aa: CSAAWDFETQYF

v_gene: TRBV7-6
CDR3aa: CASSPSSGGGAVETQYF

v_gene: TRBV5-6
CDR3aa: CASSSLTSGTEFYLNEQFF

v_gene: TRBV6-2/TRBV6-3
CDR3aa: CASSYIGHEQYF

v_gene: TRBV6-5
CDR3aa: CASSYVTGTEKPYEQYF

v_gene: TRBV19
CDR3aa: CASSIALNTEAFF

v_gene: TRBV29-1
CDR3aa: CSVLGGASEQFF

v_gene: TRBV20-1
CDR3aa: CSAPTDSEAFF

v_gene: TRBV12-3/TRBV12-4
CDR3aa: CASSHDPNTIYF

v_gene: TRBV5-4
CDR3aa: CASSGGTGIKLF

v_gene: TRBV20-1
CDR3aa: CSARELTDRRNEKLFF

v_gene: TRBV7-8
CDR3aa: CASSPPGRTDEAFF

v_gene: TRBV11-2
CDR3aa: CASSLDLDEQFF

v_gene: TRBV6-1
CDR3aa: CASRDWDSPRGEQYF

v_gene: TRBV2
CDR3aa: CASRLSRQANYGYTF

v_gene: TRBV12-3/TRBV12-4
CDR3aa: CASSRGGTGTEAFF

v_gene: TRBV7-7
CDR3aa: CASSLGGQGEQFF

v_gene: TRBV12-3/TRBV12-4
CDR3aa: CASSLATASTDTQYF

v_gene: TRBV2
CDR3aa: CASSAWREGPRETQYF

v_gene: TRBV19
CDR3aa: CASSNMDSLYQPQHF

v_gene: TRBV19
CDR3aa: CASSMSQRTYNEQFF

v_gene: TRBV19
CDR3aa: CASRGRGTGANVLTF

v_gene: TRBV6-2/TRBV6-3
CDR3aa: CASRRDSVMNTEAFF

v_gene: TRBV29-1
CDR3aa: CSVEDATVLGTQYF

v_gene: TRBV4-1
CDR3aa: CASSHMQTSPTKPGELFF

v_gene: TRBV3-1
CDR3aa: CASSPYEGETQYF

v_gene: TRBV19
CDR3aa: CATRSRQRGGDTQYF

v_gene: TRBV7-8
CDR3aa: CASSLSRSGGLGILSTDTQYF

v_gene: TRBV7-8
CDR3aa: CASSLARADYNSPLHF

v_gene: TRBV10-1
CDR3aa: CASSQQGGYEQYF

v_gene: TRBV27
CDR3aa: CASSPVGRSYPGANVLTF

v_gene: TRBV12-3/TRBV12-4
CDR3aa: CASSPTLGLGYNEQFF

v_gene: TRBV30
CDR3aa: CACSVLEGLYNEQFF

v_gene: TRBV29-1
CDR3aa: CSVGVGDKLFF

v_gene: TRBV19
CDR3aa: CASGYSYNEQFF

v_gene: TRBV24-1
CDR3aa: CATSDRRQNTGELFF

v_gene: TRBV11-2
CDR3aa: CASSPTGGGTEAFF

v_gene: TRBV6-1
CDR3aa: CASSEFSGGRGDTQYF

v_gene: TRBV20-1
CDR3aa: CSAPQGGLNTEAFF